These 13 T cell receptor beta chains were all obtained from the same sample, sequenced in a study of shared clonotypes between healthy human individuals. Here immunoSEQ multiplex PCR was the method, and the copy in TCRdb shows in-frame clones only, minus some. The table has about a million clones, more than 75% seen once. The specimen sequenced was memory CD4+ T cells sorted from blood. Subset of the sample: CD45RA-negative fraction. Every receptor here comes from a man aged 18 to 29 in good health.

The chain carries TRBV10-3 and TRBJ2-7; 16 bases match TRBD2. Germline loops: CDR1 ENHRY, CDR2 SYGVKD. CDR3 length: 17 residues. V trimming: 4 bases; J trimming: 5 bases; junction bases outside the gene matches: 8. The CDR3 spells CAISGWGLAGGPDEQYF. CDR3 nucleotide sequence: TGTGCCATCAGTGGATGGGGACTAGCGGGAGGGCCGGACGAGCAGTACTTC.

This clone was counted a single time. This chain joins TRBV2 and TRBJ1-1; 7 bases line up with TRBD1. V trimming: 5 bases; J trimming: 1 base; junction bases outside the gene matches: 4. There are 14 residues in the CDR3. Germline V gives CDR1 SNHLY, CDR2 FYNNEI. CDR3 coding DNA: TGTGCCAGCAGTTCATACAGGGGGAACACTGAAGCTTTCTTT. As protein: CASSSYRGNTEAFF.

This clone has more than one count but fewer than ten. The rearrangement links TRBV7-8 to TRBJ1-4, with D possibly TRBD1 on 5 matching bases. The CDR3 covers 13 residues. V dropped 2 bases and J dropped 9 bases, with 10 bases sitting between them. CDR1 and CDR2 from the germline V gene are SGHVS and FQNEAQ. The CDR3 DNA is TGTGCCAGCAGCTTAACGGAGGGGAAAAAACTGTTTTTT. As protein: CASSLTEGKKLFF.

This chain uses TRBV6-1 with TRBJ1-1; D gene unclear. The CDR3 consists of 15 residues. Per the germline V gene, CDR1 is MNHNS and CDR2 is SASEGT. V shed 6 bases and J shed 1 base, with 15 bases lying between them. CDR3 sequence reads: CASSRALTANTEAFF. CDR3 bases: TGTGCCAGCAGCAGAGCCTTGACCGCGAACACTGAAGCTTTCTTT.

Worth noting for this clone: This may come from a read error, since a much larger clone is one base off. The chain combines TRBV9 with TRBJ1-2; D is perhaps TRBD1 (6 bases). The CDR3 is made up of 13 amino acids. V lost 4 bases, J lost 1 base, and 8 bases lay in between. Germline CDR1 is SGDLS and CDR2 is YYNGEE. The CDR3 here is CASSLDSNYGYTF. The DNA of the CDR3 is TGTGCCAGCAGCTTGGACAGTAACTATGGCTACACCTTC. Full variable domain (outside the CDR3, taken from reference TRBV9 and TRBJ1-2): DSGVTQTPKHLITATGQRVTLRCSPRSGDLSVYWYQQSLDQGLQFLIQYYNGEERAKGNILERFSAQQFPDLHSELNLSSLELGDSALYFCASSLDSNYGYTFGSGTRLTVV.

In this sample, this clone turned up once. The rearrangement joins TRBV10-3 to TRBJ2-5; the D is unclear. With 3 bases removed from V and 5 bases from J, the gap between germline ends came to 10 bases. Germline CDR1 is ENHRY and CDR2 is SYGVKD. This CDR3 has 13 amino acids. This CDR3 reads CAISDGQSETQYF. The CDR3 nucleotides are TGTGCCATCAGTGACGGTCAGTCGGAGACCCAGTACTTC.

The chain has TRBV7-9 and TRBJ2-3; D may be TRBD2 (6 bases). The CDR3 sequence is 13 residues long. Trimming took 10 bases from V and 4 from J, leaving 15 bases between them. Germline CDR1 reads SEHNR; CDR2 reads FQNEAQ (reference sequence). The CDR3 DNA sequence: TGTGCCATCCGCGCGGGAACCGCAGATACGCAGTATTTT. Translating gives CAIRAGTADTQYF.

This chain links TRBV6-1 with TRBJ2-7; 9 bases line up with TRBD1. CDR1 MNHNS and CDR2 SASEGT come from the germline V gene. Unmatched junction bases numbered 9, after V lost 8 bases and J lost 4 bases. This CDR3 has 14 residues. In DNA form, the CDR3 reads TGTGCCAGCTTTACAGGGGGCCGCCCTTACGAGCAGTACTTC. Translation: CASFTGGRPYEQYF.

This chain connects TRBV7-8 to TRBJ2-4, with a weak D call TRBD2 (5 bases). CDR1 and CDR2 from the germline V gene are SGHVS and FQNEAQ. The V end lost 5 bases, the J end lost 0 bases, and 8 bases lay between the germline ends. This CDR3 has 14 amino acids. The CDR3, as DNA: TGTGCCAGCAGCGCAGGACTAGCCAAAAACATTCAGTACTTC. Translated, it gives CASSAGLAKNIQYF.

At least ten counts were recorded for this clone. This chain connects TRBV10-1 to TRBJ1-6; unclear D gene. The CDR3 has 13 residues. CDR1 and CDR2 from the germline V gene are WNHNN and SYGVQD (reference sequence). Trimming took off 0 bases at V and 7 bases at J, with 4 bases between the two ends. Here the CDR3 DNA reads TGCGCCAGCAGTGAGTCCCTGAATTCACCCCTCCACTTT. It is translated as CASSESLNSPLHF.

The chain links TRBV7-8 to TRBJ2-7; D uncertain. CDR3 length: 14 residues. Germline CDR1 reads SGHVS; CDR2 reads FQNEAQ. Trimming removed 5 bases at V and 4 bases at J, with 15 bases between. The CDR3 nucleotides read TGTGCCAGCAGCCTAGGCCCCGGCCAATACGAGCAGTACTTC. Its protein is CASSLGPGQYEQYF.

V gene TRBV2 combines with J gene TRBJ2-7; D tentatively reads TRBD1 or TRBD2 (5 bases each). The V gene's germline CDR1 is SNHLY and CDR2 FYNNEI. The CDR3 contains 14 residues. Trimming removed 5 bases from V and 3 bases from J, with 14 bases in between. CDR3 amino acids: CASSLTGTNYEQYF. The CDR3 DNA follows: TGTGCCAGCAGTTTAACCGGGACGAACTACGAGCAGTACTTC. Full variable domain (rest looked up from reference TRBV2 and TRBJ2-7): EPEVTQTPSHQVTQMGQEVILRCVPISNHLYFYWYRQILGQKVEFLVSFYNNEISEKSEIFDDQFSVERPDGSNFTLKIRSTKLEDSAMYFCASSLTGTNYEQYFGPGTRLTVT.

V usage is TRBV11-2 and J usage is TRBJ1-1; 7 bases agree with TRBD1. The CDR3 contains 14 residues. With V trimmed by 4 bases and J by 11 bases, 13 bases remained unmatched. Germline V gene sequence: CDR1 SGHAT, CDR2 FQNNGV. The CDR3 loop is CASSSPLVGGLAFF. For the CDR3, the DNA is TGTGCCAGCAGCTCGCCATTAGTAGGGGGCCTGGCTTTCTTT.